This entry lists 2 T cell receptor beta chains sequenced from one sample in a study of T cells expressing NK-cell markers. TCRdb re-analyzed the 5' RACE reads; it lists each CDR3 protein once, without DNA. The listing records some 300,000 distinct CDR3 sequences. Material: blood T cells: a sorted CD56 or NKG2C T cell subset, CD4+ or CD8+ T cells, or bulk PBMC T cells (not recorded which). These receptors were collected from a man aged 18 to 29 in good health.

The chain carries TRBV4-1 and TRBJ2-1; the D call of TRBD2 rests on TCRdb alone, since no DNA is present to check it. CDR3 length: 15 residues. CDR1 is MGHRA and CDR2 is YSYEKL in the germline V gene. The CDR3 loop is CASSQIGTTGNEQFF.

The rearrangement joins TRBV11-2 to TRBJ2-3. There are 17 residues in the CDR3. CDR1 SGHAT and CDR2 FQNNGV come from the germline V gene. CDR3: CASSLDPWLFTTDTQYF.